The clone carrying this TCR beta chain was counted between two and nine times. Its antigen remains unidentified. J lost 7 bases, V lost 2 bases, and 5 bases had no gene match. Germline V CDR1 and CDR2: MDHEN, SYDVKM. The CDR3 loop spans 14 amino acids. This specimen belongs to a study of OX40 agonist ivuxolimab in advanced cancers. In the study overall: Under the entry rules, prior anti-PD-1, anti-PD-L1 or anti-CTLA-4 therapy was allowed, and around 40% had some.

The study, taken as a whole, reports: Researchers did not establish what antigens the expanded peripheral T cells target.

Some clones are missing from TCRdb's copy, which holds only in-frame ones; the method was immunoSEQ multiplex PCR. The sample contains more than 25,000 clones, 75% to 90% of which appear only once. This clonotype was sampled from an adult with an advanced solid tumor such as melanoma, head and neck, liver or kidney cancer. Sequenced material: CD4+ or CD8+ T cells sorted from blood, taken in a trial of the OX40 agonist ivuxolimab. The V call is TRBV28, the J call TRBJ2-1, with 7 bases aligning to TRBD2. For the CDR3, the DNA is TGTGCCAGCAGTTTAGGGCTAGCGGTGAATGAGCAGTTCTTC. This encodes CASSLGLAVNEQFF.